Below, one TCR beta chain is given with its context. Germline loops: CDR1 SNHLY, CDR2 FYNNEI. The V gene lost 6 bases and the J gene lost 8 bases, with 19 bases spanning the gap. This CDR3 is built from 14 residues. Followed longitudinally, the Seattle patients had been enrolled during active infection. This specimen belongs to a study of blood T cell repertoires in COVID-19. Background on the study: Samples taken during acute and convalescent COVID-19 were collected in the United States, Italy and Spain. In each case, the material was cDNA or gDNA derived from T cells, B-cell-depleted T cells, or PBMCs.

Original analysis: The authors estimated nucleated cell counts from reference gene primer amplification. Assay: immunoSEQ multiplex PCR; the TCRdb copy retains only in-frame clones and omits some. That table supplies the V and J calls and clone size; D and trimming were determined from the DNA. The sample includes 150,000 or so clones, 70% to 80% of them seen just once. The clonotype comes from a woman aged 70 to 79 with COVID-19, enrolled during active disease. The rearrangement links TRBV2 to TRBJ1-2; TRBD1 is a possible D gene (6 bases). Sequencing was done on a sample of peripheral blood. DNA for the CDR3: TGTGCCAGCAGGCCCACAGGGAGAAATATGGGCTACACCTTC. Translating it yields CASRPTGRNMGYTF.